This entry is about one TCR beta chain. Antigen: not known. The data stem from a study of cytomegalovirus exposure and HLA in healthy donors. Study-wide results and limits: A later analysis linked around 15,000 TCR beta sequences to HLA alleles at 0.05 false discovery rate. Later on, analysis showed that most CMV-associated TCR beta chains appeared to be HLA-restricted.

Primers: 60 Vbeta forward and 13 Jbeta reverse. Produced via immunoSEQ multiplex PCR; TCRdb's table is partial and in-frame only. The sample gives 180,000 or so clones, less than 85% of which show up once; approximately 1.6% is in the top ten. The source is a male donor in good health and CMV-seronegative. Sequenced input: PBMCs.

CDR3 residues: CASSQLAGASGIYNEQFF. In DNA, the CDR3 is TGTGCCAGCAGCCAACTAGCGGGAGCTTCGGGGATCTACAATGAGCAGTTCTTC. The chain joins TRBV14 to TRBJ2-1; 10 positions match TRBD2. The trim removed 2 bases at V and 3 bases at J, leaving 10 bases unmatched. The length of the CDR3 is 18 residues. The germline gives CDR1 SGHDN, CDR2 FVKESK.